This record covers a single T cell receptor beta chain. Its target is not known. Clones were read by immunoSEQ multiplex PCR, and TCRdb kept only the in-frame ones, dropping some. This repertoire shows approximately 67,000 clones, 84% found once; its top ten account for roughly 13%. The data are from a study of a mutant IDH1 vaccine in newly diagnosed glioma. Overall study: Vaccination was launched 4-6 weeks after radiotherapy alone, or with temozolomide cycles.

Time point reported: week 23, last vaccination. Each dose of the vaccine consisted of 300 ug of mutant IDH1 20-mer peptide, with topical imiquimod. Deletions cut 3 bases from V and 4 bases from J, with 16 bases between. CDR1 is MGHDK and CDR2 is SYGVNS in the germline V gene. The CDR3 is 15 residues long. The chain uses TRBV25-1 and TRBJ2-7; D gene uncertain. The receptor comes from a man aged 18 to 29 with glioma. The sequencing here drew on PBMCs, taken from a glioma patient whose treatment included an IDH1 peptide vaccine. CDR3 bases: TGTGCCAGCAGTGATTTAGACCCCTACAGATACGAGCAGTACTTC. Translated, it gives CASSDLDPYRYEQYF.